This T cell receptor (beta chain) was profiled in a study of T-cell memory formation after mild COVID-19. This clonotype has just a few counts. Its antigen is currently unknown. Study-level findings and limits: Pre-infection memory contained some responding clones, which suggested that cross-reactive memory had joined. Clones shrinking from day 15 to 85 showed even CD4/CD8 mixes; later expanders tilted CD4+. Confirmation of SARS-CoV-2 specificity was lacking for second-wave clones peaking day 37.

Barcoded TCR alpha and TCR beta cDNA libraries with UMIs came from 5'RACE using constant-segment primers. TCRdb fed the 5' RACE reads into MiXCR, producing one record per CDR3 protein. This table holds about 170,000 distinct CDR3 sequences, approximately 12% found once. The origin of this receptor is a man aged 18 to 30 who had mild COVID-19 (a few samples of this study predate the infection). Cell type and time point are not known. Sequenced: PBMCs or a T cell subset sorted from them (not recorded which).

The CDR3 DNA follows: TGTGCCATCAGTGACTACAGGACTTACGAGCAGTACTTC. It translates to CAISDYRTYEQYF. The chain employs TRBV10-3 and TRBJ2-7; either TRBD1 or TRBD2 may fit D (5 bases each). The ends were cut back, 3 bases at V and 4 bases at J, with 10 bases in the middle. CDR3 length equals 13 residues. From germline, CDR1 is ENHRY and CDR2 SYGVKD.